One and the same sample provided the 32 T cell receptor beta chains below, sequenced in a study of beta chain features in type 1 diabetes. The authors reverse transcribed all of the isolated RNA, so sequencing captured expressed TCRB transcripts. Sequencing was performed with immunoSEQ multiplex PCR; in TCRdb, only in-frame clones are kept and a portion is missing. The sample records hundreds of thousands of clones, around an eighth being singletons. These receptors lack a known antigen. Whole-study findings and limits: TCRB CDR3s were moderately but significantly shorter in Type 1 diabetes patients in all four CD4+ subsets.

The material sequenced was naive CD4+ T cells from blood. The receptors here all came from a man aged 18 to 29 with type 1 diabetes.

This chain uses TRBV29-1 with TRBJ2-3, with 7 bases lining up with TRBD1. The ends lost 4 bases at V and 3 bases at J; junction bases unmatched: 7. CDR1 SQVTM and CDR2 ANQGSEA come from the germline V gene. This CDR3 spans 14 amino acids. CDR3 region: CSVAGPRGTDTQYF. CDR3 nucleotides: TGCAGCGTTGCGGGACCCAGGGGGACAGATACGCAGTATTTT.

Only a few counts were recorded for this clone. The V gene is TRBV29-1, the J gene TRBJ2-1; D ambiguous. Trimming took 3 bases from V and 12 from J, leaving 21 bases between them. This CDR3 region has 14 residues. Germline CDR1 reads SQVTM; CDR2 reads ANQGSEA. The CDR3 region is CSVDGLALDGGQFF. CDR3 coding DNA: TGCAGCGTTGACGGTCTCGCTCTTGACGGCGGGCAGTTCTTC.

This clone was picked up a small number of times. The chain couples TRBV18 to TRBJ2-3; no clear D gene. This CDR3 has 15 amino acids. V was cut by 3 bases and J by 0 bases, with 10 bases left in between. Germline values: CDR1 KGHSH, CDR2 LQKENI. This CDR3 is CASSPLGTSTDTQYF. The DNA of the CDR3 is TGTGCCAGCTCACCCCTGGGTACTAGCACAGATACGCAGTATTTT.

This clone turned up a few times. This chain joins TRBV7-9 and TRBJ1-2; TRBD1 might be the D (6 bases). The CDR3 contains 14 residues. Looked up from germline, CDR1 is SEHNR and CDR2 is FQNEAQ (reference sequence). With 0 bases removed from V and 5 bases from J, the gap between germline ends came to 10 bases. The CDR3: CASSLAGTGYGYTF. In nucleotides, the CDR3 is TGTGCCAGCAGCTTAGCCGGAACAGGGTATGGCTACACCTTC. Complete variable domain (other parts from reference TRBV7-9 and TRBJ1-2): DTGVSQNPRHKITKRGQNVTFRCDPISEHNRLYWYRQTLGQGPEFLTYFQNEAQLEKSRLLSDRFSAERPKGSFSTLEIQRTEQGDSAMYLCASSLAGTGYGYTFGSGTRLTVV.

The chain recombines TRBV6-6 with TRBJ2-5, with TRBD2 identical over 7 bases. The trim removed 1 base at V and 4 bases at J, leaving 9 bases unmatched. CDR3 size: 16 residues. Per germline, CDR1 MNHNY and CDR2 SVGAGI (reference sequence). CDR3 residues: CASSYFRSSGVETQYF. The CDR3 nucleotides read TGTGCCAGCAGTTACTTCCGGTCTAGCGGAGTAGAGACCCAGTACTTC.

The V gene is TRBV28, the J gene TRBJ1-2; weak D call: TRBD1 (5 bases). The CDR3 contains 13 residues. Trimming shortened V by 2 bases and J by 2 bases, and 6 bases separated the two germline ends. Germline V gene lookup returns CDR1 MDHEN and CDR2 SYDVKM. CDR3 region: CASSLPGNYGYTF. As DNA, the CDR3 is TGTGCCAGCAGTTTACCAGGGAACTATGGCTACACCTTC.

The rearrangement joins TRBV7-6 to TRBJ2-1; D not certain. V was trimmed by 5 bases and J by 12 bases, leaving 17 bases between them. The CDR3 runs to 13 residues. From germline, CDR1 is SGHVS and CDR2 FNYEAQ. The chain's CDR3 is CASSPNSSGPQFF. The CDR3 DNA reads as TGTGCCAGCAGCCCGAACTCTTCAGGTCCGCAGTTCTTC. Using reference TRBV7-6 and TRBJ2-1 for the parts outside the CDR3, the full variable domain is GAGVSQSPRYKVTKRGQDVALRCDPISGHVSLYWYRQALGQGPEFLTYFNYEAQQDKSGLPNDRFSAERPEGSISTLTIQRTEQRDSAMYRCASSPNSSGPQFFGPGTRLTVL.

This clone was counted only a few times. This chain joins TRBV7-9 and TRBJ1-4; 7 bases line up with TRBD1. With 5 bases clipped from V and 4 bases from J, the junction kept 13 bases outside the gene matches. The CDR3 runs to 17 residues. Germline V gene lookup returns CDR1 SEHNR and CDR2 FQNEAQ (reference sequence). The CDR3 nucleotides read TGTGCCAGCAGCCTATCGCCTGGGACAGCGCTTAATGAAAAACTGTTTTTT. Translation gives CASSLSPGTALNEKLFF.

In its sample, this clone was seen a few times. V gene TRBV29-1 combines with J gene TRBJ2-1, with D maybe TRBD2 (6 bases). V dropped 6 bases and J dropped 0 bases, with 18 bases sitting between them. The CDR3 consists of 16 residues. Germline-derived CDR1 and CDR2 are SQVTM and ANQGSEA. CDR3 amino acids: CSVPKGGESSYNEQFF. CDR3 DNA sequence: TGCAGCGTCCCCAAAGGAGGGGAAAGCTCCTACAATGAGCAGTTCTTC.

This clone was counted a few times. V and J are TRBV10-3 and TRBJ2-7, with 12 bases lining up with TRBD2. The junction had 5 bases not matched to a gene; V was cut back by 3 bases and J by 2 bases. The CDR3 spans 16 residues. Germline V gene data show CDR1 as ENHRY and CDR2 as SYGVKD. CDR3 sequence: CAISERTSGAPYEQYF. DNA for the CDR3: TGTGCCATCAGTGAACGGACTAGCGGGGCCCCCTACGAGCAGTACTTC.

This clone came up a few times. The chain has TRBV30 and TRBJ1-2, with D possibly being TRBD1 (6 bases). This CDR3 is 14 amino acids long. V was trimmed by 5 bases and J by 4 bases, leaving 17 bases between them. CDR1 and CDR2 (germline): GTSNPN, SVGIG (reference sequence). CDR3 loop: CAWVQQGGIYGYTF. DNA for the CDR3: TGTGCCTGGGTCCAACAGGGAGGGATCTATGGCTACACCTTC.

This chain uses TRBV5-1 with TRBJ2-3, with a possible D match to TRBD2 (6 bases). The CDR3 sequence is 16 residues long. Germline V gives CDR1 SGHRS, CDR2 YFSETQ. V shed 3 bases and J shed 6 bases, with 20 bases lying between them. CDR3 nucleotide sequence: TGCGCCAGCAGCTCCCGACCATCCCGGGGACTTGATACGCAGTATTTT. Translating it yields CASSSRPSRGLDTQYF.

J is TRBJ1-1 and V is TRBV10-3, with D uncertain. Germline-derived CDR1 and CDR2 are ENHRY and SYGVKD. The CDR3 has 13 residues. Trimming took off 7 bases at V and 1 base at J, with 10 bases between the two ends. The CDR3: CAITNQENTEAFF. The CDR3 nucleotides read TGTGCCATCACCAATCAGGAGAACACTGAAGCTTTCTTT.

The chain recombines TRBV7-2 with TRBJ2-7, with D unresolved. The V and J ends lost 0 bases and 3 bases respectively, with 12 bases between them. The CDR3 contains 15 residues. Looked up from germline, CDR1 is SGHTA and CDR2 is FQGNSA. CDR3 in DNA: TGTGCCAGCAGCTTAGCGCTGACTCCCGGCTACGAGCAGTACTTC. This gives the protein CASSLALTPGYEQYF. The full variable domain, completed using reference TRBV7-2 and TRBJ2-7, is GAGVSQSPSNKVTEKGKDVELRCDPISGHTALYWYRQSLGQGLEFLIYFQGNSAPDKSGLPSDRFSAERTGGSVSTLTIQRTQQEDSAVYLCASSLALTPGYEQYFGPGTRLTVT.

The chain uses TRBV29-1 and TRBJ1-1; D perhaps matches TRBD1 (5 bases). V was pared by 4 bases and J by 3 bases, with 9 bases between. This CDR3 is 12 amino acids long. Germline V CDR1 and CDR2: SQVTM, ANQGSEA. CDR3 loop: CSVAFRDTEAFF. The CDR3 bases are TGCAGCGTTGCTTTCAGGGACACTGAAGCTTTCTTT.

In its sample, this clone was seen a few times. The chain recombines TRBV28 with TRBJ2-7; 8 bases are shared with TRBD2. V was clipped by 6 bases and J by 9 bases; unmatched bases: 19. The CDR3 contains 16 residues. Germline V gene data show CDR1 as MDHEN and CDR2 as SYDVKM. The CDR3: CASSSPASGSSLGQYF. The CDR3 nucleotides are TGTGCCAGCAGCTCCCCAGCCAGCGGGAGTTCTCTTGGGCAGTACTTC.

This clone has just a few counts. Other DNA sequences in the same sample also yield this CDR3. This chain joins TRBV7-2 and TRBJ1-1; D possibly corresponds to TRBD1 (6 bases). Germline CDR1 reads SGHTA; CDR2 reads FQGNSA. The CDR3 is 14 residues long. V was clipped by 5 bases and J by 0 bases, with 10 bases between them. CDR3 bases: TGTGCCAGCAGCCCCGGACAGTTGAACACTGAAGCTTTCTTT. This sequence encodes CASSPGQLNTEAFF.

V is TRBV30 and J is TRBJ1-2; D remains ambiguous. V lost 2 bases and J 4 bases, leaving 17 bases between the germline ends. Per the germline V gene, CDR1 is GTSNPN and CDR2 is SVGIG (reference sequence). The CDR3 sequence is 15 residues long. CDR3 sequence reads: CAWSSRATFPYGYTF. In DNA form, the CDR3 reads TGTGCCTGGAGTAGCCGGGCCACATTTCCCTATGGCTACACCTTC.

This clone occurred a few times. The chain combines TRBV25-1 with TRBJ2-1; 12 bases are shared with TRBD2. This CDR3 comprises 17 residues. J lost 1 base, V lost 2 bases, and 3 bases had no gene match. Germline V CDR1 and CDR2: MGHDK, SYGVNS. The CDR3: CASSELLAGGSYNEQFF. CDR3 coding DNA: TGTGCCAGCAGTGAACTGCTAGCGGGAGGGTCCTACAATGAGCAGTTCTTC.

V and J are TRBV27 and TRBJ1-1; D is ambiguous. In germline, CDR1 is MNHEY, CDR2 SMNVEV (reference sequence). CDR3 length equals 13 residues. Trimming took 6 bases from V and 6 from J, leaving 14 bases between them. CDR3 region: CASSLNQIAEAFF. CDR3 nucleotide sequence: TGTGCCAGCAGCTTAAACCAGATTGCTGAAGCTTTCTTT.

This clone was recorded a few times. The rearrangement joins TRBV28 to TRBJ2-2, with D unresolved. The CDR3 covers 10 residues. With 5 bases removed from V and 8 bases from J, the gap between germline ends came to 3 bases. The germline CDR1 and CDR2 sequences are MDHEN and SYDVKM. The CDR3 protein is CASSRGELFF. Here the CDR3 DNA reads TGTGCCAGCAGTCGTGGGGAGCTGTTTTTT.

This clone was seen once. The genes are TRBV10-3 and TRBJ1-5; no definite D call. CDR3 size: 16 residues. The V gene lost 4 bases and the J gene lost 0 bases, with 13 bases spanning the gap. Germline V lookup: CDR1 ENHRY, CDR2 SYGVKD. CDR3 sequence: CAISGQAALSNQPQHF. As DNA, the CDR3 is TGTGCCATCAGTGGGCAGGCGGCCCTTAGCAATCAGCCCCAGCATTTT.

The CDR3 DNA follows: TGTGCCAGCAGGGTGAACAGCGCACGAACTTACGAGCAGTACTTC. It translates to CASRVNSARTYEQYF. The chain is built from TRBV6-5 and TRBJ2-7; D is uncertain. The CDR3 covers 15 residues. CDR1 is MNHEY and CDR2 is SVGAGI in the germline V gene. Trimming pared 6 bases from V and 4 bases from J, leaving 19 bases between.

A note on this clone: One end of the junction varies from germline; a read error may be responsible. J is TRBJ2-2 and V is TRBV5-4, with a weak D call TRBD2 (6 bases). The CDR3 covers 14 residues. Germline CDR1 is SGHNT and CDR2 is YYREEE (reference sequence). CDR3 loop: CASTLELAGGELFF. The CDR3 DNA follows: TGTGCCAGCACCTTGGAGTTGGCGGGAGGGGAGCTGTTTTTT.

This clone was seen only a few times. This rearrangement joins TRBV29-1 to TRBJ2-7; D may match TRBD1 or TRBD2 (5 bases each). The CDR3 totals 11 residues. Germline V CDR1 and CDR2: SQVTM, ANQGSEA. The V gene lost 4 bases and the J gene lost 7 bases, with 11 bases spanning the gap. CDR3 in amino acids: CSVGGDPEQYF. CDR3 coding DNA: TGCAGCGTTGGAGGGGATCCGGAGCAGTACTTC.

This clone was counted a few times. The V and J genes are TRBV6-5 and TRBJ1-2, with unresolved D. The germline gives CDR1 MNHEY, CDR2 SVGAGI. V was pared by 0 bases and J by 8 bases, with 10 bases between. This CDR3 has 13 amino acids. Written as DNA, the CDR3 is TGTGCCAGCAGTTACTCGACGGAGTCGGGCTACACCTTC. Residues: CASSYSTESGYTF.

This clone turned up a few times. The chain links TRBV30 to TRBJ2-5, with 11 bases that match TRBD1. Looked up from germline, CDR1 is GTSNPN and CDR2 is SVGIG (reference sequence). J lost 4 bases, V lost 7 bases, and 5 bases had no gene match. The CDR3 totals 13 residues. In DNA form, the CDR3 reads TGTGCCTTTAGGACAGGGGGCAGAGAGACCCAGTACTTC. It specifies CAFRTGGRETQYF.

In its sample, this clone was seen a few times. The V call is TRBV4-1, the J call TRBJ1-1; the D is unclear. Trimming took off 5 bases at V and 4 bases at J, with 5 bases between the two ends. This CDR3 region has 11 residues. The germline CDR1 and CDR2 sequences are MGHRA and YSYEKL. The CDR3 loop is CASSAGTEAFF. As DNA, the CDR3 is TGCGCCAGCAGCGCGGGCACTGAAGCTTTCTTT.

This clone has a handful of counts. The rearrangement links TRBV5-4 to TRBJ1-4, with D maybe TRBD1 (6 bases). This CDR3 is built from 14 residues. The germline V gene has CDR1 SGHNT and CDR2 YYREEE (reference sequence). Trimming cost V 2 bases and J 7 bases, with 12 bases left between them. The CDR3 sequence is CASSFPQGGEKLFF. The DNA of the CDR3 is TGTGCCAGCAGCTTTCCACAGGGTGGTGAAAAACTGTTTTTT.

This chain joins TRBV7-2 and TRBJ2-7, with 8 bases fitting TRBD1. CDR1 is SGHTA and CDR2 is FQGNSA in the germline V gene. Trimming took 6 bases from V and 2 from J; bases not matched to a gene: 6. This CDR3 is built from 14 residues. CDR3 bases: TGTGCCAGCAGACGAGACAGGGGTACCTACGAGCAGTACTTC. Its translation is CASRRDRGTYEQYF.

Only a few counts were recorded for this clone. The chain carries TRBV9 and TRBJ2-1, with no clear D. The CDR3 covers 17 residues. With 0 bases removed from V and 0 bases from J, the gap between germline ends came to 13 bases. The germline V gene has CDR1 SGDLS and CDR2 YYNGEE. As DNA, the CDR3 is TGTGCCAGCAGCGTAGTTTGGGAACTGTCCTCCTACAATGAGCAGTTCTTC. Protein product: CASSVVWELSSYNEQFF.

This clone was picked up a small number of times. The genes are TRBV11-2 and TRBJ1-2, with TRBD1 as a possible D gene (6 bases). The CDR3 consists of 14 residues. Germline V CDR1 and CDR2: SGHAT, FQNNGV. Trimming pared 0 bases from V and 4 bases from J, leaving 9 bases between. CDR3 amino acids: CASSLDWGRYGYTF. In nucleotides, the CDR3 is TGTGCCAGCAGCTTAGACTGGGGGCGCTATGGCTACACCTTC.